This T cell receptor (beta chain) was captured by sequencing in a study of metastatic and nonmetastatic thyroid tumors. MiXCR reprocessed the PCR reads for TCRdb. This table holds about 69,000 clones, 14% found once. This clone occurred many times. No treatment had been given to any patient before thyroid surgery. The V and J ends lost 7 bases and 0 bases respectively, with 10 bases between them. Per germline, CDR1 MGHDK and CDR2 SYGVNS. This CDR3 has 13 residues. Sequencing used blood. This chain links TRBV25-1 with TRBJ2-7, with D possibly being TRBD2 (5 bases). The TCR comes from a male donor with papillary thyroid cancer or a benign thyroid nodule (not recorded which). Some clones in this sample may be carry-over from other donors' samples. CDR3 DNA sequence: TGTGCCAGCAAGACGGGGAGCTCCTACGAGCAGTACTTC. This gives the protein CASKTGSSYEQYF.